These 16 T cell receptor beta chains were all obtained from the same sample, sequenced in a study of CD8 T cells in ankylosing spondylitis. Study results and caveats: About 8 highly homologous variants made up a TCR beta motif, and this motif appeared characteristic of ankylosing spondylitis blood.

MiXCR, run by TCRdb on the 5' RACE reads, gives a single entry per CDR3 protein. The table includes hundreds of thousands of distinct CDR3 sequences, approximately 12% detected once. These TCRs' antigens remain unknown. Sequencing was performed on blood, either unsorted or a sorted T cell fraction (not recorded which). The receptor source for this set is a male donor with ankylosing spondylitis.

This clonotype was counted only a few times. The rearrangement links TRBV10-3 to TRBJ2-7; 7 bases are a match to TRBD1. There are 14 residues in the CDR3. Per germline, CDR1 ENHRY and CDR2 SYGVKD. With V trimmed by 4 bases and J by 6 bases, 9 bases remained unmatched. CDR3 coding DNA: TGTGCCATCAGTGTACAGGGGACCTCCGGCGAGCAGTACTTC. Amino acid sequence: CAISVQGTSGEQYF.

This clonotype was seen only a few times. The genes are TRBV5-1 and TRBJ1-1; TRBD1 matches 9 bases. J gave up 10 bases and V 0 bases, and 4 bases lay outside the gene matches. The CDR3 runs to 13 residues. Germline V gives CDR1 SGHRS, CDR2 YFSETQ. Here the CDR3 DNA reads TGCGCCAGCAGCTTGGACAGGGGGCTTGGAGCTTTCTTT. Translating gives CASSLDRGLGAFF.

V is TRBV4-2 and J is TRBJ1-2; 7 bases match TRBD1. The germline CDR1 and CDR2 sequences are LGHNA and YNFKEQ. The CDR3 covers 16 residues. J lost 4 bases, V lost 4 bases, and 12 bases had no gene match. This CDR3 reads CASSLTLGDRLYGYTF. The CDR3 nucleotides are TGTGCCAGCAGCCTTACCCTCGGGGACAGACTCTATGGCTACACCTTC.

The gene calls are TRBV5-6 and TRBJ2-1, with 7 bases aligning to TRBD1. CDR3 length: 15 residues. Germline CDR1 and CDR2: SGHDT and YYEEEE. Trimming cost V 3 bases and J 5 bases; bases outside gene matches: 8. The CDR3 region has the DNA TGTGCCAGCAGCTACGGGACAGCCGAGGACAATGAGCAGTTCTTC. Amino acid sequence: CASSYGTAEDNEQFF.

The CDR3 loop is CASSGYTDTQYF. The CDR3 region has the DNA TGCGCCAGCAGCGGATACACAGATACGCAGTATTTT. The chain is built from TRBV5-1 and TRBJ2-3; D not resolved. Germline CDR1 SGHRS, CDR2 YFSETQ. With 4 bases removed from V and 2 bases from J, the gap between germline ends came to 5 bases. The CDR3 loop spans 12 amino acids.

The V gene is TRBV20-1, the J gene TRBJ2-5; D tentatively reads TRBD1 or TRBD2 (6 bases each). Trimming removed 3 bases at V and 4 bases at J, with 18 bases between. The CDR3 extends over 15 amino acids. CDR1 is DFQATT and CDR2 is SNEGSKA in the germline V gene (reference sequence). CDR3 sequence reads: CSASPGHQGGETQYF. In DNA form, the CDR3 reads TGCAGTGCTAGTCCGGGACACCAGGGAGGAGAGACCCAGTACTTC.

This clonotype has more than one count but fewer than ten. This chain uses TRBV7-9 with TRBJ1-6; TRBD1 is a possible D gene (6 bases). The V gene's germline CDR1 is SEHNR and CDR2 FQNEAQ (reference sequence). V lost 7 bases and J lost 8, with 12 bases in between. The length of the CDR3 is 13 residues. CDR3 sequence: CASTPGEDSPLHF. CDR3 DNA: TGTGCCAGCACCCCAGGGGAAGATTCACCCCTCCACTTT.

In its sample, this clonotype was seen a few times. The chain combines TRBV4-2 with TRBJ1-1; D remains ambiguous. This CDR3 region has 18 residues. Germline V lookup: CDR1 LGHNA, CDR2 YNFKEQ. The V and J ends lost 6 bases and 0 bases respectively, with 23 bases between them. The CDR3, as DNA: TGTGCCAGCAGTTTAGACGAGCCCTACCAACTCATGAACACTGAAGCTTTCTTT. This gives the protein CASSLDEPYQLMNTEAFF.

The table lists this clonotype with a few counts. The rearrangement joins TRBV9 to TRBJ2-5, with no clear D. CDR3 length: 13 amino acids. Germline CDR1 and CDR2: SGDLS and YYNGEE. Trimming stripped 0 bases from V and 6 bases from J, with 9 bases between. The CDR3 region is CASSVASSQTQYF. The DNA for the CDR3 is TGTGCCAGCAGCGTAGCATCGTCCCAGACCCAGTACTTC.

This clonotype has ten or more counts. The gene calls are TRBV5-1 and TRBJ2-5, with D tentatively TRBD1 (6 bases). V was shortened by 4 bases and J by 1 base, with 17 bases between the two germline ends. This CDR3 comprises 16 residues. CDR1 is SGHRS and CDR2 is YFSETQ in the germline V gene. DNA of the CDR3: TGCGCCAGCAGCCCAAATCCCACAGGGTTCCAAGAGACCCAGTACTTC. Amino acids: CASSPNPTGFQETQYF.

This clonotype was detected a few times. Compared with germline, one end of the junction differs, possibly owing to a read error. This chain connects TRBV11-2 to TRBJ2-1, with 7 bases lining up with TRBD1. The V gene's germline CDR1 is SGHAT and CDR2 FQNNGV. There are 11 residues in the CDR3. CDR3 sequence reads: CASSPRDSHTF. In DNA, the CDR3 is TGTGCCAGCAGCCCAAGGGACAGTCACACTTTC.

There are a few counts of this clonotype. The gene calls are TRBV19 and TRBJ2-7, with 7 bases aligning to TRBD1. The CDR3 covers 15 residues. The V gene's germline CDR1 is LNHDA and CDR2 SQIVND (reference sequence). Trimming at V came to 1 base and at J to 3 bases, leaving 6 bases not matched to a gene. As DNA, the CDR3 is TGTGCCAGTAGTATAGCAAATACAGGGGACTACGAGCAGTACTTC. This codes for CASSIANTGDYEQYF.

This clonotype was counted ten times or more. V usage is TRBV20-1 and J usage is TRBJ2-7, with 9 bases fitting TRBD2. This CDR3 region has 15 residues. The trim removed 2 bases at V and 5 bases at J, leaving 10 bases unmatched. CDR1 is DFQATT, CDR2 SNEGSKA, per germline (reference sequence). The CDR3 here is CSARRGAGGYNEQYF. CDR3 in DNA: TGCAGTGCTAGACGAGGCGCGGGAGGGTACAACGAGCAGTACTTC.

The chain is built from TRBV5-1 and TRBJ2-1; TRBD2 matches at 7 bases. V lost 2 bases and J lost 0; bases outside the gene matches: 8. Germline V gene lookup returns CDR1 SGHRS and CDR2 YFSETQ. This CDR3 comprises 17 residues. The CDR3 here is CASSFAGVISSYNEQFF. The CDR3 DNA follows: TGCGCCAGCAGCTTCGCGGGGGTTATCAGCTCCTACAATGAGCAGTTCTTC.

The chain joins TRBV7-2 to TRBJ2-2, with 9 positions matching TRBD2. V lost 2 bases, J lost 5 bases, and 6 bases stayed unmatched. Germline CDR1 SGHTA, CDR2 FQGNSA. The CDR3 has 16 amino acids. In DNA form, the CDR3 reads TGTGCCAGCAGCTTATATGGGACTAGCAATACCGGGGAGCTGTTTTTT. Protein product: CASSLYGTSNTGELFF.

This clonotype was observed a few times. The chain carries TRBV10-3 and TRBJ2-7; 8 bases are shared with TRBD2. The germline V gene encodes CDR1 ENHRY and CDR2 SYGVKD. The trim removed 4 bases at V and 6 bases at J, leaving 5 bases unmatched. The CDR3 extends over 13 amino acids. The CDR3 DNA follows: TGTGCCATCAGTGTGGCGGGAGGAGCCGAGCAGTACTTC. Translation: CAISVAGGAEQYF.